The text below deals with one TCR beta chain. As yet, its antigen is unknown. The lymph nodes were axillary draining lymph nodes from breast cancer patients. CDR3 size: 12 residues. CDR1 and CDR2 (germline): SNHLY, FYNNEI. TCRdb re-called the multiplex PCR reads with MiXCR, one entry per CDR3 protein. The sample records 85,000 to 130,000 distinct CDR3 sequences, 30% being singletons. This specimen comes from a study of breast tumors, draining lymph nodes, adjacent tissues. Whole-study results and caveats: Compared with basal-like, luminal-like tumors shared significantly more repertoire with nontumor tissue.

The sequencing input was axillary lymph node tissue. The chain is built from TRBV2 and TRBJ1-5, with D tentatively TRBD1 (6 bases). This receptor was obtained from a female donor with breast cancer. Some clones in this sample may be carry-over from other donors' samples. For the CDR3, the DNA is TGTGCTCCCGGGACACCTAATCAGCCCCAGCATTTT. It codes for CAPGTPNQPQHF.